This is a list of T cell receptor beta chains from one sample in a study of identifying expanded T cells in peripheral blood. Method: immunoSEQ multiplex PCR; TCRdb's copy keeps in-frame clones and lacks some. The sample includes tens of thousands of clones, roughly 84% of them seen just once. Sequencing used blood. Every receptor here comes from a person aged 18 to 75 in good health. Each CDR3 is given with its conserved first and last residue. D genes are given only for firm matches. The size of a clone is reported for some rows only, either as once, few or many, or as a class for expanded clones.

TRBJ1-5,NA,TRBD1,TRBV27,CASSLVQGIQPQHF,TGTGCCAGCAGTTTAGTACAGGGGATACAGCCCCAGCATTTT
TRBJ2-1,NA,TRBD2,TRBV9,CASSAGLALYNEQFF,TGTGCCAGCAGCGCGGGACTAGCGCTGTACAATGAGCAGTTCTTC
TRBJ2-2,NA,NA,TRBV4-1,CASSHGGLGTGELFF,TGCGCCAGCAGCCATGGGGGGCTGGGCACCGGGGAGCTGTTTTTT
TRBJ2-7,NA,NA,TRBV10-3,CAISESTSRGEQYF,TGTGCCATCAGTGAGTCGACGTCGCGAGGCGAGCAGTACTTC
TRBJ2-7,NA,TRBD2,TRBV7-3,CASSPLAGDFDEQYF,TGTGCCAGCAGCCCTCTAGCGGGAGATTTCGACGAGCAGTACTTC
TRBJ1-1,NA,NA,TRBV6-1,CASSEQVHTEAFF,TGTGCCAGCAGTGAACAGGTTCACACTGAAGCTTTCTTT
TRBJ1-1,NA,TRBD1,TRBV19,CASRNTRTGDTEAFF,TGTGCCAGTAGGAACACGCGGACAGGCGATACTGAAGCTTTCTTT
TRBJ1-3,NA,NA,TRBV9,CASGEGRALYSGNTIYF,TGTGCCAGCGGGGAAGGGAGGGCCCTTTACTCTGGAAACACCATATATTTT
TRBJ1-1,NA,NA,TRBV30,CAWNDNVDAEAFF,TGTGCCTGGAATGATAACGTTGACGCTGAAGCTTTCTTT
TRBJ2-7,NA,NA,TRBV7-8,CASSTTGPTYEQYF,TGTGCCAGCAGCACCACGGGACCGACCTACGAGCAGTACTTC
TRBJ1-1,NA,NA,TRBV6-1,CASRGVDVNTEAFF,TGTGCCAGCAGAGGGGTCGACGTGAACACTGAAGCTTTCTTT
TRBJ1-2,NA,NA,TRBV19,CASSLGTTTNYGYTF,TGTGCCAGTAGCTTGGGGACAACAACTAACTATGGCTACACCTTC
TRBJ2-3,NA,NA,TRBV28,CASSSTWSNTQYF,TGTGCCAGCAGTTCCACGTGGTCTAATACGCAGTATTTT
TRBJ2-7,NA,NA,TRBV7-2,CASSPQRFPTIGEQYF,TGTGCCAGCAGCCCCCAGCGGTTTCCCACCATCGGCGAGCAGTACTTC
TRBJ2-1,NA,TRBD2,TRBV4-1,CASSQEGMGLAGNNEQFF,TGCGCCAGCAGCCAAGAGGGTATGGGACTAGCGGGAAACAATGAGCAGTTCTTC
TRBJ2-3,once,TRBD2,TRBV9,CASSVEAGRADTQYF,TGTGCCAGCAGCGTAGAGGCAGGGAGGGCAGATACGCAGTATTTT
TRBJ2-7,NA,NA,TRBV28,CASSMLQGVSYEQYF,TGTGCCAGCAGTATGTTACAGGGAGTATCCTACGAGCAGTACTTC
TRBJ2-7,NA,NA,TRBV7-9,CASSLGTGTFYEQYF,TGTGCCAGCAGCTTAGGAACGGGGACCTTCTACGAGCAGTACTTC
TRBJ2-1,NA,TRBD1,TRBV19,CASTDRPNNEQFF,TGTGCCAGTACGGACAGGCCAAACAATGAGCAGTTCTTC
TRBJ2-6,NA,NA,TRBV7-2,CASSFLTGSSGANVLTF,TGTGCCAGCAGCTTCCTAACAGGCAGTTCTGGGGCCAACGTCCTGACTTTC
TRBJ2-5,NA,NA,TRBV28,CASSQPSGSVETQYF,TGTGCCAGCAGCCAACCCTCGGGCAGCGTAGAGACCCAGTACTTC
TRBJ1-4,NA,NA,TRBV28,CASSFSTAANEKLFF,TGTGCCAGCAGTTTTTCTACGGCCGCTAATGAAAAACTGTTTTTT
TRBJ1-2,NA,TRBD1,TRBV10-3,CAISAGQGPNYGYTF,TGTGCCATCAGTGCCGGACAGGGCCCTAACTATGGCTACACCTTC
TRBJ2-7,few,TRBD2,TRBV28,CASSFPGGAYEQYF,TGTGCCAGCAGTTTCCCCGGGGGGGCCTACGAGCAGTACTTC
TRBJ2-3,once,TRBD1,TRBV6-5,CASSSGQGASFF,TGTGCCAGCAGTTCGGGACAGGGGGCGTCGTTTTTT
TRBJ2-7,few,NA,TRBV5-1,CASSPSTGRASYEQYF,TGCGCCAGCAGCCCTTCGACAGGGAGGGCCTCCTACGAGCAGTACTTC
TRBJ1-2,NA,NA,TRBV28,CASSWSGHYGYTF,TGTGCCAGCAGTTGGTCAGGGCACTATGGCTACACCTTC
TRBJ2-1,few,TRBD2,TRBV9,CASSLTSGRYNEQFF,TGTGCCAGCAGCCTCACTAGCGGTCGCTACAATGAGCAGTTCTTC
TRBJ2-5,NA,NA,TRBV30,CAWSSKETQYF,TGTGCCTGGAGTAGTAAAGAGACCCAGTACTTC
TRBJ1-3,once,NA,TRBV28,CASRGTQSSGNTIYF,TGTGCCAGCAGGGGGACGCAGAGCTCTGGAAACACCATATATTTT
TRBJ2-7,NA,NA,TRBV29-1,CSVETRTSSSYEQYF,TGCAGCGTAGAAACCCGGACATCGAGCTCCTACGAGCAGTACTTC
TRBJ2-1,NA,TRBD2,TRBV7-9,CASTMQGLAGHNEQFF,TGTGCCAGCACCATGCAGGGACTAGCGGGACACAATGAGCAGTTCTTC